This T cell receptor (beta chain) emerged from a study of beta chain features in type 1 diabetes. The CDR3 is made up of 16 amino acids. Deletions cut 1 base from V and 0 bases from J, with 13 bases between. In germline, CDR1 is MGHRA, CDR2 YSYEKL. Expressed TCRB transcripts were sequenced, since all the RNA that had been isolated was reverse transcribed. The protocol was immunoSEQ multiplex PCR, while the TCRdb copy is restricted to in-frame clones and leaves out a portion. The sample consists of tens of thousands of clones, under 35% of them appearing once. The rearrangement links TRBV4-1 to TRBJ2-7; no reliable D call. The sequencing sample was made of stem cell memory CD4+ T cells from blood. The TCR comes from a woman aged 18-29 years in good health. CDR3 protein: CASSQAHNSLSYEQYF. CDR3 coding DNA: TGCGCCAGCAGCCAAGCCCACAACAGTCTCTCCTACGAGCAGTACTTC.